This TCR beta chain was recorded in a study of response to subunit inactivated influenza vaccine. Trimming cost V 0 bases and J 2 bases; bases outside gene matches: 8. The CDR3 contains 17 residues. Germline V CDR1 and CDR2: SGHDN, FVKESK. TCRdb re-called the RT-PCR reads with MiXCR, one entry per CDR3 protein. The top ten clones hold around 7.3% of a sample with some 640,000 distinct CDR3 sequences, more than 11% of them seen once. Study-level results: Researchers suggested that each seasonal influenza vaccination recruits few new T cells.

In regard to this clonotype: What it binds is not known.

This receptor was identified in a man in his fifties who received an inactivated influenza vaccine. The chain couples TRBV14 to TRBJ2-7, with 9 bases that match TRBD2. Sequences were derived from PBMCs from blood, sampled 14 to 15 days before vaccination. CDR3 residues: CASSQDRVAGGTYEQYF. The DNA of the CDR3 is TGTGCCAGCAGCCAAGATCGCGTCGCGGGAGGGACCTACGAGCAGTACTTC.